This is a list of T cell receptor beta chains from one sample in a study of cytomegalovirus exposure and HLA in healthy donors. Data came from immunoSEQ multiplex PCR; TCRdb stores just in-frame clones and leaves some out. The data hold 100,000 to 150,000 clones, with more than 60% observed a single time. The sample was PBMCs. These receptors all stem from a woman between 40 and 55 years old in good health and CMV-seronegative. CDR3s include the opening cysteine and the closing phenylalanine or tryptophan. The order of the fields is J gene, D gene, CDR3 length, V gene, clone size, CDR3 protein, CDR3 DNA. The D gene is left open where the match is weak. A row's size may be missing; if present it is once, few, many or a size class.

TRBJ1-2 | . | 15 | TRBV6-1 | . | CASSAEPGRGYGYTF | TGTGCCAGCAGCGCCGAGCCCGGACGGGGCTATGGCTACACCTTC
TRBJ2-5 | . | 15 | TRBV15 | . | CATSTYPGAEETQYF | TGTGCCACCAGCACATACCCGGGAGCGGAAGAGACCCAGTACTTC
TRBJ2-6 | . | 15 | TRBV9 | . | CASTRGALGANGLTF | TGTGCCAGCACCCGGGGGGCCCTTGGGGCCAACGGCCTGACTTTC
TRBJ1-6 | TRBD1 | 17 | TRBV10-1 | . | CASSESRTGDGGSPLHF | TGCGCCAGCAGTGAGAGTAGGACAGGGGATGGTGGTTCACCCCTCCACTTT
TRBJ2-7 | . | 14 | TRBV25-1 | . | CASSGSGTRYEQYF | TGTGCCAGCAGTGGGTCCGGGACTCGCTACGAGCAGTACTTC
TRBJ1-6 | TRBD1 | 16 | TRBV18 | once | CASSLAGTGTDSPLHF | TGTGCCAGCTCACTGGCCGGGACAGGTACAGATTCACCCCTCCACTTT
TRBJ2-4 | . | 16 | TRBV5-4 | . | CASSLEGGGQRNSQYF | TGTGCCAGCAGCTTGGAAGGGGGGGGACAAAGAAACAGTCAGTACTTC
TRBJ2-5 | TRBD2 | 16 | TRBV5-1 | . | CASSLEGSGGRETQYF | TGCGCCAGCAGCTTGGAGGGTAGCGGGGGGAGAGAGACCCAGTACTTC
TRBJ1-5 | . | 13 | TRBV19 | . | CASNRQIHQPQHF | TGTGCCAGCAACCGACAGATCCATCAGCCCCAGCATTTT
TRBJ1-1 | . | 16 | TRBV27 | . | CASSSIPGQGNTEAFF | TGTGCCAGCAGTTCAATTCCGGGACAAGGGAACACTGAAGCTTTCTTT
TRBJ2-4 | TRBD1 | 15 | TRBV6-1 | . | CASSEHTGVGNSQYF | TGTGCCAGCAGTGAACATACAGGGGTGGGGAACAGTCAGTACTTC
TRBJ2-7 | TRBD2 | 14 | TRBV10-3 | . | CAIRRSGGLNEQYF | TGTGCCATCAGGCGGTCGGGAGGGCTCAACGAGCAGTACTTC
TRBJ2-7 | . | 15 | TRBV11-2 | . | CASSLGTEGYDEQYF | TGTGCCAGCAGCTTAGGGACGGAGGGTTACGACGAGCAGTACTTC
TRBJ1-1 | TRBD1 | 14 | TRBV7-3 | . | CASSLQGTGTEAFF | TGTGCCAGCAGCCTACAGGGGACGGGGACTGAAGCTTTCTTT
TRBJ2-3 | . | 11 | TRBV29-1 | few | CSVDYTDTQYF | TGCAGCGTTGATTACACAGATACGCAGTATTTT
TRBJ1-2 | . | 12 | TRBV11-2 | once | CASSPQGYGYTF | TGTGCCAGCAGCCCCCAGGGCTATGGCTACACCTTC
TRBJ2-1 | . | 16 | TRBV28 | . | CASNALAASSYNEQFF | TGTGCCAGCAATGCTTTAGCGGCATCTTCCTACAATGAGCAGTTCTTC